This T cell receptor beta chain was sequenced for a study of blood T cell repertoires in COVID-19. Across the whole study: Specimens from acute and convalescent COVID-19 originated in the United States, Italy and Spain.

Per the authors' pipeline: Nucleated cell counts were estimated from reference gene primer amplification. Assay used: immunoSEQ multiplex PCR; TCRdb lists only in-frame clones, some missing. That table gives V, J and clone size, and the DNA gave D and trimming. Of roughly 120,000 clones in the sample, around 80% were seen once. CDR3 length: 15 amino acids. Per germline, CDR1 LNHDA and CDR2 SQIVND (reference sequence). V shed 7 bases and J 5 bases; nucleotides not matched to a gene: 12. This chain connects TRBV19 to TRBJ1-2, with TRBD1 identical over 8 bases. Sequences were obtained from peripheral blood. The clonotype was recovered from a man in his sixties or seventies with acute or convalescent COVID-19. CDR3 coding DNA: TGTGCCAGTAATGGTGGAGGACAGGGTTTTTATGGCTACACCTTC. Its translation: CASNGGGQGFYGYTF.